This T cell receptor beta chain was captured in a study of Ad26.COV2.S vaccination and SARS-CoV-2 variants. A remark on this clone: Its antigen is unknown.

Per the germline V gene, CDR1 is LGHDT and CDR2 is YNNKEL (reference sequence). Trimming pared 0 bases from V and 1 base from J, leaving 10 bases between. This CDR3 spans 15 amino acids. The protocol was immunoSEQ multiplex PCR, while the TCRdb copy is restricted to in-frame clones and leaves out a portion. The sample carries roughly 700,000 clones, 89% recorded once. Study-level points and caveats: Non-spike TCR breadth did not differ much between vaccine and placebo recipients.

Treatment specified: 15 to 20 received Ad26.COV2.S at low or high dose, single or two shots; 5 received placebo; per-sample allocation not given. Samples analyzed were those drawn on day 63 after the first vaccine or placebo injection. At a Boston site, the person donating was an adult of 18-55 years. The chain employs TRBV3-1 (or the pseudogene TRBV3-2) and TRBJ2-7; TRBD2 is a possible D gene (5 bases). The receptor comes from a person aged 18-65 years who received the Ad26.COV2.S COVID-19 vaccine or a placebo. Sample: peripheral blood, taken in a trial of Ad26.COV2.S vaccine versus placebo. CDR3 bases: TGTGCCAGCAGCCAAGAACCTAGCCGATCCTACGAGCAGTACTTC. Translated: CASSQEPSRSYEQYF.